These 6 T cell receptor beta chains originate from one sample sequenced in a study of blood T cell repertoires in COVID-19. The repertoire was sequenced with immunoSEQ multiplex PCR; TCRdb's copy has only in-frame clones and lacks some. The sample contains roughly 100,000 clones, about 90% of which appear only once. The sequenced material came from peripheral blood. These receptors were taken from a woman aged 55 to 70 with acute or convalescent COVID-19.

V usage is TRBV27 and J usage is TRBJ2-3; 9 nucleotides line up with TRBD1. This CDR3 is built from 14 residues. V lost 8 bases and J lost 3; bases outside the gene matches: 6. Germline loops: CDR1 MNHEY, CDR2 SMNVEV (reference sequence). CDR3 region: CASQDRGKTDTQYF. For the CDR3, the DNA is TGTGCCAGCCAGGACAGGGGAAAAACAGATACGCAGTATTTT.

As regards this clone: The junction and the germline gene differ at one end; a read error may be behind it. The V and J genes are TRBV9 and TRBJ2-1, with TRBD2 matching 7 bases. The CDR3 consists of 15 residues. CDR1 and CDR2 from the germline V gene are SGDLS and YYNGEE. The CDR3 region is CASSVAAGDYSEQFF. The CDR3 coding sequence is TGTGCCAGCAGCGTAGCCGCGGGGGACTACAGTGAGCAGTTCTTC.

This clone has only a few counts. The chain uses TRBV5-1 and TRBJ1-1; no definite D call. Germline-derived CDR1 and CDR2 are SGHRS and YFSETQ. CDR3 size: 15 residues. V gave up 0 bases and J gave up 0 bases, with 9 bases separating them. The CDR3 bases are TGCGCCAGCAGCTTGGAACAGCCCATGAACACTGAAGCTTTCTTT. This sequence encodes CASSLEQPMNTEAFF. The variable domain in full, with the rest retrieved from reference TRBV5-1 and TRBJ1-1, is KAGVTQTPRYLIKTRGQQVTLSCSPISGHRSVSWYQQTPGQGLQFLFEYFSETQRNKGNFPGRFSGRQFSNSRSEMNVSTLELGDSALYLCASSLEQPMNTEAFFGQGTRLTVV.

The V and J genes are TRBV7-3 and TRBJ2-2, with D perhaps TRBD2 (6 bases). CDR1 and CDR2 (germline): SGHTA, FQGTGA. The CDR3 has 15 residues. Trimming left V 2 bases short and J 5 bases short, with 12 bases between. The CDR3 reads CASSLGTGVTGELFF. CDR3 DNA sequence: TGTGCCAGCAGCTTAGGAACGGGGGTGACCGGGGAGCTGTTTTTT. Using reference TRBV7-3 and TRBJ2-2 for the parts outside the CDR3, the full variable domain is GAGVSQTPSNKVTEKGKYVELRCDPISGHTALYWYRQSLGQGPEFLIYFQGTGAADDSGLPNDRFFAVRPEGSVSTLKIQRTERGDSAVYLCASSLGTGVTGELFFGEGSRLTVL.

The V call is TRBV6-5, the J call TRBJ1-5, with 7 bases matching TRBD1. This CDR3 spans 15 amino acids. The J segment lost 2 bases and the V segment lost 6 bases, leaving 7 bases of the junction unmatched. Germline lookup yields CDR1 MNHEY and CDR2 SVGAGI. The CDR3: CASSPVGQGNQPQHF. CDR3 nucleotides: TGTGCCAGCAGCCCGGTCGGACAGGGCAATCAGCCCCAGCATTTT.

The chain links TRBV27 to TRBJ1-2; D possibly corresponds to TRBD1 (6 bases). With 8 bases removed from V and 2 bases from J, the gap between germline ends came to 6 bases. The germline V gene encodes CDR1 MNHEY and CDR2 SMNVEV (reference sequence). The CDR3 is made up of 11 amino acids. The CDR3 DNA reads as TGTGCCAGCGGGACAAACTATGGCTACACCTTC. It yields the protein CASGTNYGYTF.